The 20 T cell receptor beta chains reported below all come from one sample, sequenced in a study of neoadjuvant nivolumab and ipilimumab in lung cancer (TCRdb year 2020). The method behind the library was the immunoSEQ multiplex PCR assay. TCRdb obtained this table from immuneACCESS and retained in-frame rearrangements with V and J assigned. These tables miss some clones; where compared with another copy, unresolved V genes account for less than half of the shortfall, and the remainder is unexplained. For this sample the table gives over a thousand clones, of which roughly three quarters were detected only once. The leading ten clones occupy more than 2.5% of the sample. In the paper's terms, the time point label means: pretherapy, before neoadjuvant immune checkpoint inhibitors. The sample consisted of tumor tissue, taken before neoadjuvant nivolumab, alone or with ipilimumab. The receptors derive from an adult with non-small cell lung cancer.

V usage is TRBV5-1 and J usage is TRBJ2-7, with TRBD2 as a possible D gene (5 bases). Germline values: CDR1 SGHRS, CDR2 YFSETQ. The length of the CDR3 is 12 residues. V gave up 5 bases and J gave up 1 base, with 7 bases separating them. The CDR3 loop is CASRGESYEQYF. The CDR3 DNA follows: TGCGCCAGCAGGGGAGAGTCCTACGAGCAGTACTTC. Combining the CDR3 with reference TRBV5-1 and TRBJ2-7 gives the whole variable domain KAGVTQTPRYLIKTRGQQVTLSCSPISGHRSVSWYQQTPGQGLQFLFEYFSETQRNKGNFPGRFSGRQFSNSRSEMNVSTLELGDSALYLCASRGESYEQYFGPGTRLTVT.

This chain links TRBV6-5 with TRBJ2-5, with TRBD1 matching over 7 bases. In germline, CDR1 is MNHEY, CDR2 SVGAGI. After removal of 4 bases from V and 2 bases from J, the junction contained 10 bases not matched to a gene. The CDR3 covers 16 residues. CDR3 amino acids: CASSSPGQWWQETQYF. The CDR3 DNA is TGTGCCAGCAGTTCCCCGGGACAGTGGTGGCAAGAGACCCAGTACTTC.

The chain employs TRBV6-5 and TRBJ2-7, with D tentatively TRBD1 (6 bases). Per the germline V gene, CDR1 is MNHEY and CDR2 is SVGAGI. The CDR3 sequence is 15 residues long. Trimming pared 2 bases from V and 2 bases from J, leaving 13 bases between. The CDR3, as DNA: TGTGCCAGCAGTTACGGGCCTGAGGGGGCCTACGAGCAGTACTTC. Protein: CASSYGPEGAYEQYF.

The chain recombines TRBV10-3 with TRBJ2-1, with D hard to call. Trimming pared 2 bases from V and 7 bases from J, leaving 12 bases between. Germline values: CDR1 ENHRY, CDR2 SYGVKD. This CDR3 has 14 amino acids. CDR3 nucleotides: TGTGCCATCAGTGAGCCACCAGGATTGAATGAGCAGTTCTTC. Protein sequence: CAISEPPGLNEQFF.

The V gene is TRBV5-1, the J gene TRBJ1-1, with D possibly matching TRBD1 (5 bases). V shed 4 bases and J shed 0 bases, with 10 bases lying between them. This CDR3 contains 14 residues. Germline values: CDR1 SGHRS, CDR2 YFSETQ. CDR3 protein: CASSQTAMNTEAFF. CDR3 coding DNA: TGCGCCAGCAGCCAGACAGCCATGAACACTGAAGCTTTCTTT.

This chain connects TRBV9 to TRBJ2-6; 7 nucleotides align to TRBD1. CDR3 length: 20 amino acids. The germline V gene has CDR1 SGDLS and CDR2 YYNGEE. After removal of 1 base from V and 0 bases from J, the junction contained 13 bases not matched to a gene. The CDR3 DNA reads as TGTGCCAGCAGCGTACGACAGGGTTGGGGTTCTTCCTCTGGGGCCAACGTCCTGACTTTC. This codes for CASSVRQGWGSSSGANVLTF.

This clone was recorded only once. The CDR3 reads CAWTTGPRETQYF. CDR3 in DNA: TGTGCCTGGACTACCGGGCCCCGAGAGACCCAGTACTTC. This chain connects TRBV30 to TRBJ2-5; D not certain. This CDR3 contains 13 residues. CDR1 and CDR2 from the germline V gene are GTSNPN and SVGIG (reference sequence). V was cut by 4 bases and J by 4 bases, with 13 bases left in between.

V gene TRBV5-4 combines with J gene TRBJ1-2; a possible D gene is TRBD1 (5 bases). The V gene's germline CDR1 is SGHNT and CDR2 YYREEE (reference sequence). V lost 4 bases and J 0 bases, leaving 19 bases between the germline ends. CDR3 size: 17 residues. This CDR3 is CASSPAGAWGSNYGYTF. For the CDR3, the DNA is TGTGCCAGCAGCCCCGCCGGTGCGTGGGGCTCTAACTATGGCTACACCTTC. The full variable domain, with the rest looked up from reference TRBV5-4 and TRBJ1-2, is ETGVTQSPTHLIKTRGQQVTLRCSSQSGHNTVSWYQQALGQGPQFIFQYYREEENGRGNFPPRFSGLQFPNYSSELNVNALELDDSALYLCASSPAGAWGSNYGYTFGSGTRLTVV.

This clone was found a few times. The gene calls are TRBV15 and TRBJ2-6, with D perhaps given as TRBD1 or TRBD2 (5 bases each). The CDR3 consists of 16 residues. CDR1 and CDR2 (germline): LNHNV, YYDKDF (reference sequence). Trimming left V 0 bases short and J 0 bases short, with 6 bases between. CDR3 region: CATSRDGGSGANVLTF. The CDR3 DNA is TGTGCCACCAGCAGAGATGGGGGCTCTGGGGCCAACGTCCTGACTTTC.

This sequence joins TRBV11-2 and TRBJ2-1; 8 bases are a match to TRBD1. In germline, CDR1 is SGHAT, CDR2 FQNNGV. V lost 1 base, J lost 6 bases, and 2 bases stayed unmatched. There are 14 residues in the CDR3. DNA for the CDR3: TGTGCCAGCAGCTTAGGCACAGGGGGCAATGAGCAGTTCTTC. It yields the protein CASSLGTGGNEQFF.

The rearrangement links TRBV6-5 to TRBJ2-7; TRBD1 agrees at 9 bases. Germline CDR1 is MNHEY and CDR2 is SVGAGI. The CDR3 runs to 15 residues. V gave up 6 bases and J gave up 0 bases; unmatched junction bases: 6. The CDR3 reads CASRTTGGGSYEQYF. CDR3 nucleotide sequence: TGTGCCAGCAGGACGACAGGGGGGGGCTCCTACGAGCAGTACTTC.

The chain uses TRBV9 and TRBJ1-2; D call uncertain. Trimming took 7 bases from V and 1 from J, leaving 8 bases between them. Germline V lookup: CDR1 SGDLS, CDR2 YYNGEE. The CDR3 contains 12 residues. The CDR3 is CASGWGNYGYTF. DNA for the CDR3: TGTGCCAGCGGTTGGGGTAACTATGGCTACACCTTC. Full variable domain (missing parts from reference TRBV9 and TRBJ1-2): DSGVTQTPKHLITATGQRVTLRCSPRSGDLSVYWYQQSLDQGLQFLIQYYNGEERAKGNILERFSAQQFPDLHSELNLSSLELGDSALYFCASGWGNYGYTFGSGTRLTVV.

This clone has a handful of counts. J is TRBJ2-3 and V is TRBV5-1; D not certain. The V and J ends lost 2 bases and 0 bases respectively, with 7 bases between them. The CDR3 sequence is 14 residues long. The V gene's germline CDR1 is SGHRS and CDR2 YFSETQ. CDR3 loop: CASSFDPSTDTQYF. The CDR3 DNA is TGCGCCAGCAGCTTTGACCCAAGCACAGATACGCAGTATTTT.

The chain has TRBV29-1 and TRBJ2-7; D uncertain. There are 12 residues in the CDR3. V lost 4 bases and J lost 3, with 10 bases in between. The germline CDR1 and CDR2 sequences are SQVTM and ANQGSEA. The CDR3 region is CSVAGSHYEQYF. CDR3 sequence (DNA): TGCAGCGTTGCGGGCAGCCACTACGAGCAGTACTTC.

The chain uses TRBV10-3 and TRBJ2-5, with 8 bases fitting TRBD1. With 11 bases clipped from V and 2 bases from J, the junction kept 4 bases outside the gene matches. This CDR3 comprises 12 residues. Germline CDR1 ENHRY, CDR2 SYGVKD. CDR3 amino acids: CAVGQGQETQYF. CDR3 nucleotide sequence: TGTGCCGTTGGACAGGGTCAAGAGACCCAGTACTTC.

The chain combines TRBV28 with TRBJ2-5; no clear D. The CDR3 loop spans 14 amino acids. Trimming took off 3 bases at V and 4 bases at J, with 12 bases between the two ends. CDR1 is MDHEN, CDR2 SYDVKM, per germline. The CDR3: CASSFLVDPETQYF. In DNA, the CDR3 is TGTGCCAGCAGTTTTTTGGTAGACCCAGAGACCCAGTACTTC.

This clone appeared a single time. The rearrangement uses TRBV9 and TRBJ2-2; 7 nucleotides match TRBD1. The germline gives CDR1 SGDLS, CDR2 YYNGEE. J was trimmed by 5 bases and V by 5 bases; bases with no gene match: 3. This CDR3 comprises 13 residues. The CDR3 protein is CASRGTATGELFF. Written as DNA, the CDR3 is TGTGCCAGCAGAGGGACAGCAACCGGGGAGCTGTTTTTT.

The chain recombines TRBV6-5 with TRBJ1-1; D may be TRBD1 (5 bases). The germline V gene encodes CDR1 MNHEY and CDR2 SVGAGI. This CDR3 is built from 13 residues. V lost 4 bases and J lost 12, with 18 bases in between. Here the CDR3 DNA reads TGTGCCAGCAGTTCCAACACAGGAGGTGGAACTTTCTTT. It translates to CASSSNTGGGTFF.

The chain recombines TRBV28 with TRBJ1-4, with TRBD1 as a possible D gene (6 bases). CDR3 size: 15 residues. V gave up 6 bases and J gave up 9 bases, with 20 bases separating them. Germline V gene data show CDR1 as MDHEN and CDR2 as SYDVKM. CDR3 amino acids: CASSRSKAGVQKLFF. CDR3 DNA: TGTGCCAGCAGCCGAAGTAAGGCAGGGGTTCAAAAACTGTTTTTT. Filled out from reference TRBV28 and TRBJ1-4, the complete variable domain reads DVKVTQSSRYLVKRTGEKVFLECVQDMDHENMFWYRQDPGLGLRLIYFSYDVKMKEKGDIPEGYSVSREKKERFSLILESASTNQTSMYLCASSRSKAGVQKLFFGSGTQLSVL.

This sequence joins TRBV7-2 and TRBJ2-5, with a possible D match to TRBD2 (6 bases). The germline gives CDR1 SGHTA, CDR2 FQGNSA. Trimming stripped 4 bases from V and 4 bases from J, with 13 bases between. This CDR3 spans 14 amino acids. DNA of the CDR3: TGTGCCAGCAGCTCCCCCGGGAGAGTAGAGACCCAGTACTTC. Translation: CASSSPGRVETQYF.